Listed below are T cell receptor beta chains from one sample, sequenced in a study of CD8 T cells in ankylosing spondylitis. TCRdb independently ran MiXCR on the 5' RACE reads; one entry per CDR3 protein. Altogether about 300,000 distinct CDR3 sequences are present, 9.5% to 13% being singletons, with the ten largest covering roughly a tenth. The specimen was blood, either unsorted or a sorted T cell fraction (not recorded which). The receptors derive from a female donor with ankylosing spondylitis or in good health (not recorded which). Each CDR3 is given with its conserved first and last residue. The order of the fields is CDR3 DNA, CDR3 protein, D gene, V gene, clone size, J gene. The D gene is left open where the match is weak. Size is omitted from some rows. Given values are once, few, many or a class for expanded clones.

TGCGCCAGCGGACTAGCGAATTCCTACAATGAGCAGTTCTTC	CASGLANSYNEQFF	TRBD2	TRBV5-1	.	TRBJ2-1
TGTGCCATCAGGGGGACGGCGGGAAACACCATATATTTT	CAIRGTAGNTIYF	.	TRBV10-3	many	TRBJ1-3
TGTGCCAGCAGCTCGGGACTAGCGGGGGGGAGCCTGTATTTT	CASSSGLAGGSLYF	TRBD2	TRBV7-3	few	TRBJ2-3
TGTGCCAGCAGCTCCCGGGAGAAGACAATGGATTACGAGCAGTACTTC	CASSSREKTMDYEQYF	.	TRBV7-2	.	TRBJ2-7
TGCGCCAGCAGCCCCCGTGGAGGGGGTAGCTACGAGCAGTACTTC	CASSPRGGGSYEQYF	.	TRBV5-1	many	TRBJ2-7
TGTGCCAGCAGTCAGACCGGGACTAGCGGGAGTGGTCAGCAGTTCTTC	CASSQTGTSGSGQQFF	TRBD2	TRBV6-2/TRBV6-3	.	TRBJ2-1
TGTGCCAGCAGCGAGAGGGCTGGCAATCAGCCCCAGCATTTT	CASSERAGNQPQHF	.	TRBV28	.	TRBJ1-5
TGTGCCAGCAGTCTCCGGACTATAGTGACGGGGATCTCCGGGGAGCTGTTTTTT	CASSLRTIVTGISGELFF	.	TRBV12-3/TRBV12-4	.	TRBJ2-2
TGCAGCGTTGAAGCGGCGAACCAAGAGACCCAGTACTTC	CSVEAANQETQYF	.	TRBV29-1	many	TRBJ2-5
TGTGCCACCAGACAGGGAGGGTCCTACAATGAGCAGTTCTTC	CATRQGGSYNEQFF	.	TRBV15	few	TRBJ2-1
TGCAGCGCCCAACGTAAGGGGCCGAACACTGAAGCTTTCTTT	CSAQRKGPNTEAFF	.	TRBV29-1	.	TRBJ1-1
TGTGCCAGCAGCTCGGGCCAGGGCATCGGAGTTCAGTACTTC	CASSSGQGIGVQYF	.	TRBV5-6	.	TRBJ2-4
TGTGCCAGCAACTGGGGGGCCGGTCAGCCCCAGCATTTT	CASNWGAGQPQHF	.	TRBV28	many	TRBJ1-5
TGCTGTGGGTCGATGGGGGGCGTTATTTCCACAGATACGCAGTATTTT	CCGSMGGVISTDTQYF	.	TRBV20-1	few	TRBJ2-3
TGTGCCAGTAGTGACCGAGGGAGCGGAAGCACAGATACGCAGTATTTT	CASSDRGSGSTDTQYF	.	TRBV19	many	TRBJ2-3
TGCGCCAGCAGCTCGGGACTACCAGGCACAGATACGCAGTATTTT	CASSSGLPGTDTQYF	TRBD2	TRBV5-1	many	TRBJ2-3
TGTGCCAGCGTAGGAGGGGACAACGAGCAGTACTTC	CASVGGDNEQYF	.	TRBV12-3/TRBV12-4	many	TRBJ2-7
TGCGCCAGCAGGGTAGCGGGCTCCTACAATGAGCAGTTCTTC	CASRVAGSYNEQFF	TRBD2	TRBV5-1	many	TRBJ2-1
TGTGCCAGCAGTAGACGGGACAGGGGGTTTGGCTACACCTTC	CASSRRDRGFGYTF	TRBD1	TRBV6-1	few	TRBJ1-2
TGTGCCAGCAGCTCCGCTAGCGGGAGGGCCTACAACACCGGGGAGCTGTTTTTT	CASSSASGRAYNTGELFF	TRBD2	TRBV7-8	many	TRBJ2-2
TGTGCCAGCAGCTTACAAGGTCTAGCCAAAAACATTCAGTACTTC	CASSLQGLAKNIQYF	.	TRBV7-9	.	TRBJ2-4
TGCGCCAGCAGCTTGGTGGCGGGCAGGGTGACCTACGAGCAGTACTTC	CASSLVAGRVTYEQYF	.	TRBV5-1	.	TRBJ2-7
TGCAGTGGCGAGGGGGATTCGAACAATGAGCAGTTCTTC	CSGEGDSNNEQFF	.	TRBV20-1	many	TRBJ2-1
TGCGCCAGCAGCTTCGGAACCTCGGGACAGGCGAACACCGGGGAGCTGTTTTTT	CASSFGTSGQANTGELFF	TRBD1	TRBV5-1	.	TRBJ2-2
TGCAGCGTTGAAGGACACCGAAACCCCTATGGCTACACCTTC	CSVEGHRNPYGYTF	.	TRBV29-1	few	TRBJ1-2
TGTGCCAGTAGTATAGAGAAGGGTATCGTCTACAATGAGCAGTTCTTC	CASSIEKGIVYNEQFF	.	TRBV19	.	TRBJ2-1
TGTGCCACAACTAGCGGGAGAGTTCAAGAGACCCAGTACTTC	CATTSGRVQETQYF	TRBD2	TRBV10-3	few	TRBJ2-5